Following are 22 T cell receptor beta chains from one sample sequenced in a study of T cell responses to AZD1222 COVID-19 vaccine. This table comes from immunoSEQ multiplex PCR, and its TCRdb copy is limited to in-frame clones, with some not included. The repertoire has about 180,000 clones, approximately 90% of them found once; the top ten carry more than 4%. The sample was peripheral blood, taken 28 days after the second dose of the MenACWY control vaccine. These receptors were taken from an adult who received the MenACWY meningococcal vaccine as a control.

V and J are TRBV28 and TRBJ2-1, with TRBD1 as a possible D gene (5 bases). This CDR3 contains 13 residues. Germline CDR1 and CDR2: MDHEN and SYDVKM. The V and J ends lost 7 bases and 8 bases respectively, with 15 bases between them. As DNA, the CDR3 is TGTGCCAGCACGGGCAGGGAAGGGGATGAGCAGTTCTTC. This encodes CASTGREGDEQFF.

In this sample, this clone turned up once. Other nucleotide sequences in the sample specify the same CDR3. The chain is built from TRBV20-1 and TRBJ2-3; D is undetermined. Germline CDR1 is DFQATT and CDR2 is SNEGSKA (reference sequence). V shed 5 bases and J shed 2 bases, with 2 bases lying between them. This CDR3 is built from 10 residues. The CDR3 region is CSASTDTQYF. The CDR3 coding sequence is TGCAGTGCTTCCACAGATACGCAGTATTTT.

CDR3 DNA: TGCGCCAGCAGCCAAGTAGGCGCGGGGTCACCCCTCCACTTT. It specifies CASSQVGAGSPLHF. The chain recombines TRBV4-1 with TRBJ1-6, with no clear D. CDR1 MGHRA and CDR2 YSYEKL come from the germline V gene. The length of the CDR3 is 14 residues. Trimming removed 1 base from V and 10 bases from J, with 11 bases in between.

About this clone itself: Different DNA sequences within this sample yield the same CDR3. The V and J genes are TRBV5-5 and TRBJ1-5; 9 positions match TRBD1. The CDR3 loop spans 15 amino acids. The V gene end was trimmed by 3 bases and the J gene end by 4 bases; junction bases not matched to a gene: 5. Germline CDR1 reads SGHKS; CDR2 reads YYEKEE (reference sequence). CDR3 sequence (DNA): TGTGCCAGCAGCTCATTGACAGGGGGAAATCAGCCCCAGCATTTT. Its protein product is CASSSLTGGNQPQHF.

The chain joins TRBV6-5 to TRBJ1-1, with D maybe TRBD1 (6 bases). Looked up from germline, CDR1 is MNHEY and CDR2 is SVGAGI. The CDR3 extends over 15 amino acids. Trimming took off 2 bases at V and 5 bases at J, with 15 bases between the two ends. CDR3: CASSYGHRGWTEAFF. The CDR3 DNA reads TGTGCCAGCAGTTACGGTCATAGGGGGTGGACTGAAGCTTTCTTT.

The CDR3 DNA follows: TGTGCCAGCTCACGGGCCATGGGGACAGGGGGCGGGCAGCCCCAGCATTTT. Translated, it gives CASSRAMGTGGGQPQHF. The chain is built from TRBV18 and TRBJ1-5; TRBD1 agrees at 12 bases. Looked up from germline, CDR1 is KGHSH and CDR2 is LQKENI. V shed 4 bases, J shed 7 bases, and the junction held 11 bases outside the gene matches. This CDR3 has 17 amino acids.

This clone occurred a few times. The rearrangement uses TRBV28 and TRBJ1-1, with unresolved D. This CDR3 region has 12 residues. V gave up 2 bases and J gave up 11 bases, with 12 bases separating them. The V gene's germline CDR1 is MDHEN and CDR2 SYDVKM. The CDR3 nucleotides are TGTGCCAGCAGTTTACAGTGGTCCGAGGCTTTCTTT. Residues: CASSLQWSEAFF.

This rearrangement joins TRBV2 to TRBJ1-1; D possibly corresponds to TRBD1 (6 bases). Trimming took off 8 bases at V and 7 bases at J, with 11 bases between the two ends. Germline loops: CDR1 SNHLY, CDR2 FYNNEI. The CDR3 is 11 amino acids. DNA of the CDR3: TGTGCCAGCTCCCAGGACAGTGAAGCTTTCTTT. Translation: CASSQDSEAFF.

There are a few counts of this clone. The chain couples TRBV12-2 to TRBJ1-6; TRBD1 was called by the table and not checked on the DNA. TRBV12-2 represents a pseudogene. CDR3 length: 16 residues. The CDR3, as DNA: TGTGCAAGTCGCTCCTACAGGTCTTTGGGTAATTCACCCCTCCACTTT. It yields the protein CASRSYRSLGNSPLHF.

This chain uses TRBV4-3 with TRBJ2-5; D gene ambiguous. Germline V lookup: CDR1 LGHNA, CDR2 YSLEER. This CDR3 is built from 17 residues. Trimming pared 0 bases from V and 7 bases from J, leaving 21 bases between. This CDR3 is CASSQDITEKRLWTQYF. CDR3 DNA: TGCGCCAGCAGCCAAGATATAACAGAGAAGAGATTATGGACCCAGTACTTC.

This clone came up once. V and J are TRBV5-4 and TRBJ2-1; 8 bases are a match to TRBD2. The germline gives CDR1 SGHNT, CDR2 YYREEE (reference sequence). Trimming took 0 bases from V and 9 from J; bases not matched to a gene: 11. The CDR3 runs to 16 residues. CDR3 loop: CASSLGSPGLELEQFF. The CDR3 DNA reads as TGTGCCAGCAGCTTGGGGTCGCCGGGACTAGAGCTTGAGCAGTTCTTC.

The V gene is TRBV10-2, the J gene TRBJ1-4, with D possibly matching TRBD1 (5 bases). Germline assignment: CDR1 WSHSY and CDR2 SAAADI. The CDR3 covers 15 residues. Trimming cost V 7 bases and J 10 bases, with 22 bases left between them. As DNA, the CDR3 is TGCGCCAGCACCCAAACGTCGGCCAGGGAAGGAAAACTGTTTTTT. It translates to CASTQTSAREGKLFF.

V gene TRBV7-9 combines with J gene TRBJ2-7, with D possibly TRBD1 on 6 matching bases. The V end was cut by 5 bases, the J end by 2 bases, with 13 bases between. There are 14 residues in the CDR3. The germline V gene has CDR1 SEHNR and CDR2 FQNEAQ (reference sequence). This CDR3 reads CASSPRQAAYEQYF. As DNA, the CDR3 is TGTGCCAGCAGCCCCCGACAGGCGGCCTACGAGCAGTACTTC. Filled out from reference TRBV7-9 and TRBJ2-7, the complete variable domain reads DTGVSQNPRHKITKRGQNVTFRCDPISEHNRLYWYRQTLGQGPEFLTYFQNEAQLEKSRLLSDRFSAERPKGSFSTLEIQRTEQGDSAMYLCASSPRQAAYEQYFGPGTRLTVT.

This sequence joins TRBV6-2 or TRBV6-3 and TRBJ1-2; maybe TRBD1 (6 bases). There are 14 residues in the CDR3. The V gene lost 2 bases and the J gene lost 6 bases, with 13 bases spanning the gap. Germline-derived CDR1 and CDR2 are MNHEY and SVGEGT. The CDR3 DNA reads as TGTGCCAGCAGTTACCGGGCAGGGGCCCATGGCTACACCTTC. Translating it yields CASSYRAGAHGYTF.

The chain has TRBV27 and TRBJ2-7; possible D gene TRBD1, 5 bases. V shed 0 bases and J shed 3 bases, with 12 bases lying between them. Germline values: CDR1 MNHEY, CDR2 SMNVEV (reference sequence). The CDR3 contains 15 residues. For the CDR3, the DNA is TGTGCCAGCAGTTTATCGTACGGACAAGGCTACGAGCAGTACTTC. This translates into CASSLSYGQGYEQYF.

V gene TRBV3-1 (or the pseudogene TRBV3-2) combines with J gene TRBJ1-2; D possibly corresponds to TRBD1 (5 bases). The CDR3 has 19 amino acids. V gave up 4 bases and J gave up 2 bases, with 26 bases separating them. Germline V gene data show CDR1 as LGHDT and CDR2 as YNNKEL (reference sequence). The CDR3 nucleotides read TGTGCCAGCAGCCGACTAACCGGGGGGAAAAGGTTTGCCAACTATGGCTACACCTTC. This encodes CASSRLTGGKRFANYGYTF.

J is TRBJ2-7 and V is TRBV15; D is uncertain. The germline V and J ends were trimmed by 5 bases and 2 bases, with 10 bases remaining between them. The CDR3 sequence is 13 residues long. Germline V gene lookup returns CDR1 LNHNV and CDR2 YYDKDF (reference sequence). Here the CDR3 DNA reads TGTGCCACCAGCCCACTCTCCCCCTACGAGCAGTACTTC. This codes for CATSPLSPYEQYF.

V usage is TRBV2 and J usage is TRBJ2-3; 10 bases are a match to TRBD1. The CDR3 covers 15 residues. V was pared by 5 bases and J by 6 bases, with 8 bases of the junction left unmatched. Germline loops: CDR1 SNHLY, CDR2 FYNNEI. CDR3 nucleotide sequence: TGTGCCAGCAGTACCGGGACAGGGGACTGGGATACGCAGTATTTT. Amino acid sequence: CASSTGTGDWDTQYF.

The rearrangement joins TRBV9 to TRBJ1-6; no definite D call. Germline V gives CDR1 SGDLS, CDR2 YYNGEE. The V gene lost 2 bases and the J gene lost 0 bases, with 9 bases spanning the gap. The CDR3 is 16 amino acids. CDR3 coding DNA: TGTGCCAGCAGCGTCGGAGCCCTCTCCTATAATTCACCCCTCCACTTT. Amino acid sequence: CASSVGALSYNSPLHF.

This chain links TRBV5-1 with TRBJ1-1; D is unclear. CDR3 length: 13 residues. Germline V gene data show CDR1 as SGHRS and CDR2 as YFSETQ. V lost 4 bases to trimming and J lost 7 bases, with 14 bases between them. CDR3 in amino acids: CASSPTLKNEAFF. CDR3 DNA: TGCGCCAGCAGCCCCACCCTAAAGAATGAAGCTTTCTTT.

The rearrangement joins TRBV7-7 to TRBJ2-2, with a tentative D call TRBD1 (5 bases). Germline V gene lookup returns CDR1 SSHAT and CDR2 FNYEAQ (reference sequence). V shed 4 bases and J shed 6 bases, with 9 bases lying between them. The CDR3 is 13 amino acids. CDR3 sequence: CASSSLGPGELFF. CDR3 nucleotide sequence: TGTGCCAGCAGCTCCCTGGGGCCCGGGGAGCTGTTTTTT.

CDR3 sequence (DNA): TGTGCCAGCAGTCTACTAGCGGGCTCCTACAATGAGCAGTTCTTC. It yields the protein CASSLLAGSYNEQFF. The gene calls are TRBV6-2 or TRBV6-3 and TRBJ2-1; TRBD2 aligns across 9 bases. With V trimmed by 5 bases and J by 0 bases, 2 bases remained unmatched. The CDR3 sequence is 15 residues long. CDR1 is MNHEY, CDR2 SVGEGT, per germline.